A selection of T cell receptor beta chains follows, all from one sample in a study of T cell responses to AZD1222 COVID-19 vaccine. Assay used: immunoSEQ multiplex PCR; TCRdb lists only in-frame clones, some missing. The sample contains over 70,000 clones, about 92% of which appear only once. The input for sequencing was peripheral blood, taken 28 days after the second AZD1222 dose. The receptors were gathered from an adult who received the AZD1222 COVID-19 vaccine. Each CDR3 is given with its conserved first and last residue. Fields, in order: CDR3 DNA, CDR3 protein, D gene, J gene, clone size, V gene. A D gene is named only where the DNA matches it firmly. Clone size is given for some rows only: seen once, a few or many times, or a class if the clone is expanded.

TGTGCCAGCAGAGACAGCTACGAGCAGTACTTC	CASRDSYEQYF	-	TRBJ2-7	-	TRBV28
TGTGCCAGCAGCTTGGTCGAGGGGTTGGAGCAGTTCTTC	CASSLVEGLEQFF	-	TRBJ2-1	-	TRBV5-4
TGTGCTAGTGGTTTGGCCCATACAGGGGGCTCCTACAATGAGCAGTTCTTC	CASGLAHTGGSYNEQFF	TRBD1	TRBJ2-1	once	TRBV12-5
TGTGCCAGCAGTGAAGAACAGCTGAGCAATCAGCCCCAGCATTTT	CASSEEQLSNQPQHF	-	TRBJ1-5	-	TRBV2
TGTGCCAGCACCGGGACAGCGAACACTGAAGCTTTCTTT	CASTGTANTEAFF	TRBD1	TRBJ1-1	-	TRBV6-5
TGTGCCAGCAGCCTTAGCGAGGGCGGCCAAGCTTTCTTT	CASSLSEGGQAFF	-	TRBJ1-1	-	TRBV6-5
TGTGCCAGCAGCGTAGGAGGGGGGAATTCACCCCTCCACTTT	CASSVGGGNSPLHF	-	TRBJ1-6	once	TRBV9
TGTGCCAGCAGTTGGGGAGGGAGCACAGATACGCAGTATTTT	CASSWGGSTDTQYF	TRBD2	TRBJ2-3	-	TRBV28
TGTGCCAGCAGTGACAGGGGGCGGTATGGCTACACCTTC	CASSDRGRYGYTF	TRBD1	TRBJ1-2	-	TRBV5-4
TGTGCCAGCAGTTTGTGGAGGTTTGCTGAAAAACTGTTTTTT	CASSLWRFAEKLFF	-	TRBJ1-4	once	TRBV27
TGTGCCTGGAGTCGGAGCGGGGCGTTCTACGAGCAGTACTTC	CAWSRSGAFYEQYF	TRBD2	TRBJ2-7	-	TRBV30
TGCAGCGCCGGCAGGGATTTGCCTTTTTTT	CSAGRDLPFF	-	TRBJ1-1	-	TRBV20-1
TGTGCCAGCAGCACTCTAGCGGGTGGTGAGACCCAGTACTTC	CASSTLAGGETQYF	TRBD2	TRBJ2-5	few	TRBV9
TGCGCCAGCAGCTTGGTCCAGAGAACAGATACGCAGTATTTT	CASSLVQRTDTQYF	-	TRBJ2-3	once	TRBV5-1
TGCAGCGTGGAAACAGGGGACAACTATGGCTACACCTTC	CSVETGDNYGYTF	TRBD1	TRBJ1-2	-	TRBV29-1
TGTGCCAGCAGCGGGCCTACCCGGCGATACTATGGCTACACCTTC	CASSGPTRRYYGYTF	-	TRBJ1-2	-	TRBV6-2/TRBV6-3
TGTGCCAGCCCTCCGAGAGTTGCAACTAATGAAAAACTGTTTTTT	CASPPRVATNEKLFF	-	TRBJ1-4	-	TRBV5-8
TGTGCCAGCAGCTCCCCGGGGCGGGCGCGGGATGGCTACACCTTC	CASSSPGRARDGYTF	-	TRBJ1-2	few	TRBV28
TGCGCCAGCAGTCAAGGGTCTCAGCGGGGGGCCTCAGTGCAGTTCTTC	CASSQGSQRGASVQFF	TRBD2	TRBJ2-1	-	TRBV5-1
TGTGCCAGCAGTCTATCCACAGGGCAGTACTTC	CASSLSTGQYF	-	TRBJ2-7	-	TRBV28
TGTGCCATCAGTTTTAGCGGGGGTAAAGAGACCCAGTACTTC	CAISFSGGKETQYF	TRBD2	TRBJ2-5	-	TRBV10-3
TGTGCCAGCAGTTTCCACAGTCGTAATGGCTACACCTTC	CASSFHSRNGYTF	-	TRBJ1-2	-	TRBV27
TGTGCCAGCAGCTTTGGCAGGGCGCAAGAGACCCAGTACTTC	CASSFGRAQETQYF	-	TRBJ2-5	-	TRBV11-2
TGTGCCTGGAGAGGGGGGCTAGATCGCACAGATACGCAGTATTTT	CAWRGGLDRTDTQYF	-	TRBJ2-3	-	TRBV30
TGTGCCAGCAGCTTATCACGAACAGGACTCTCTGGAAACACCATATATTTT	CASSLSRTGLSGNTIYF	-	TRBJ1-3	once	TRBV11-3
TGTGCCAGCAGCCCACCACTAGCGGGGAGCTCTGGGGCCAACGTCCTGACTTTC	CASSPPLAGSSGANVLTF	TRBD2	TRBJ2-6	-	TRBV7-9
TGCGCCAGCAGCACTGGGACAGGGGGCCTCAACGCGAACACCGGGGAGCTGTTTTTT	CASSTGTGGLNANTGELFF	TRBD1	TRBJ2-2	-	TRBV5-1
TGTGCCAGCGGGGACGTTGAGCAGTTCTTC	CASGDVEQFF	-	TRBJ2-1	-	TRBV6-1
TGTGCCACCAGCAGAGAACAAGCACAGGGGAATGAGCAGTTCTTC	CATSREQAQGNEQFF	TRBD1	TRBJ2-1	few	TRBV15
TGTGCCAGCAGCTTAGGGGGGAGCTCTGGAAACACCATATATTTT	CASSLGGSSGNTIYF	-	TRBJ1-3	-	TRBV7-6
TGTGCCAGCACCGACAACAAGGCGAGGGGGGCGAGCGGTAACTATGGCTACACCTTC	CASTDNKARGASGNYGYTF	-	TRBJ1-2	-	TRBV2
TGTGCCAGTAGTATGCAGGGGTCGTACTATGGCTACACCTTC	CASSMQGSYYGYTF	-	TRBJ1-2	-	TRBV19
TGTGCCATCAGTGCGACAGGGTATATTGCTGGAAACACCATATATTTT	CAISATGYIAGNTIYF	TRBD1	TRBJ1-3	-	TRBV10-3
TGTGCCAGCAGCTCGACATATAGGAACACTGAAGCTTTCTTT	CASSSTYRNTEAFF	-	TRBJ1-1	-	TRBV5-4
TGTGCCAGCAGCGCGCAGGGAGTGCGGGCTTTCTTT	CASSAQGVRAFF	-	TRBJ1-1	-	TRBV14
TGTGCCAGCAAAATCCCGGGACAGGGGTATGGCTACACCTTC	CASKIPGQGYGYTF	TRBD1	TRBJ1-2	-	TRBV6-5
TGTGCCAGCAGTGAAGCAAACATTCAGTACTTC	CASSEANIQYF	-	TRBJ2-4	-	TRBV2
TGTGCCAGCAGCTCCCGGGACAGCCTTAATGAAAAACTGTTTTTT	CASSSRDSLNEKLFF	TRBD1	TRBJ1-4	-	TRBV7-9
TGTGCCAGCAGCGGACAGGGTAGTTCACCCCTCCACTTT	CASSGQGSSPLHF	TRBD1	TRBJ1-6	-	TRBV5-6
TGTGCCAGCAGCTTTACAGGAGCCTACGAGCAGTACTTC	CASSFTGAYEQYF	-	TRBJ2-7	-	TRBV11-2
TGTGCCAGCAGTTACGGGTCCCGTTCACCCCTCCACTTT	CASSYGSRSPLHF	-	TRBJ1-6	-	TRBV6-6
TGTGCCAGCTCACCACGGGGGGAGACCCAGTACTTC	CASSPRGETQYF	-	TRBJ2-5	-	TRBV18
TGCGCCAGCAGCATGGGACAGCTCAAAAACATTCAGTACTTC	CASSMGQLKNIQYF	TRBD1	TRBJ2-4	-	TRBV5-1
TGTGCCAGCAGCTTGGGGGAGGTCAGCACAGATACGCAGTATTTT	CASSLGEVSTDTQYF	-	TRBJ2-3	-	TRBV7-2
TGTGCCAGCAGCTTAACCTGGGACAGAGGGCCTCAGGCCCAGTACTTC	CASSLTWDRGPQAQYF	TRBD1	TRBJ2-5	-	TRBV7-2
TGTGCCAGCAGTGCCATAGCGGGGGGACAAGAGACCCAGTACTTC	CASSAIAGGQETQYF	TRBD2	TRBJ2-5	-	TRBV6-2/TRBV6-3
TGTGCCAGCAGCCGCGGAGGACAGGGAGGAGAGACCCAGTACTTC	CASSRGGQGGETQYF	TRBD1	TRBJ2-5	-	TRBV3-1/TRBV3-2
TGTGCCAGCAGTCGCGGGACTAGTTCCTCCTCCTACAATGAGCAGTTCTTC	CASSRGTSSSSYNEQFF	TRBD2	TRBJ2-1	-	TRBV6-6
TGTGCCAGCAGTTTGTCCGGGACAGCCAACACTGAAGCTTTCTTT	CASSLSGTANTEAFF	TRBD1	TRBJ1-1	few	TRBV27
TGTGCCAGCAGCCCCGGACAGCCACGCTCTGGAAACACCATATATTTT	CASSPGQPRSGNTIYF	-	TRBJ1-3	-	TRBV7-3
TGTGCCTGGAGTCTTCCGTTCGGTGAGCAGTACTTC	CAWSLPFGEQYF	-	TRBJ2-7	-	TRBV30
TGTGCCAGCAGCTGGGGGACTAGCGCCAATGAGCAGTTCTTC	CASSWGTSANEQFF	TRBD2	TRBJ2-1	-	TRBV7-9
TGCGCCAGCAGCCCAGGACAGGGTAGCACAGATACGCAGTATTTT	CASSPGQGSTDTQYF	TRBD1	TRBJ2-3	-	TRBV5-1
TGCGCCAGCAGTGAAGTTGTGAACACTGAAGCTTTCTTT	CASSEVVNTEAFF	-	TRBJ1-1	-	TRBV10-2
TGTGCCAGCAGCTTCAGGGTTGGAAACACCATATATTTT	CASSFRVGNTIYF	-	TRBJ1-3	-	TRBV7-2
TGCGCCAGCAGGTCGACGGGGAGCTCCTACGAGCAGTACTTC	CASRSTGSSYEQYF	-	TRBJ2-7	few	TRBV5-1
TGTGCCAGCAGGCAGGGAGGGGGAGAGACCCAGTACTTC	CASRQGGGETQYF	-	TRBJ2-5	-	TRBV6-5
TGTGCCAGCAGTACGACAGGGTCCAGCTCCTACGAGCAGTACTTC	CASSTTGSSSYEQYF	TRBD1	TRBJ2-7	-	TRBV28